This T cell receptor (beta chain) stems from a study of OX40 agonist ivuxolimab in advanced cancers. About the study as a whole: Ivuxolimab was a fully human IgG2 agonistic monoclonal antibody targeting the costimulatory receptor OX40 (CD134). Partial responses were achieved by three dose-escalation patients, of whom one had hepatocellular carcinoma and two had cutaneous melanoma. Among the approximately 54 dose-escalation patients, around 19 had hepatocellular carcinoma, about 15 melanoma, 9 renal cell carcinoma and 9 head and neck cancer. Patients were allowed to have had prior anti-PD-1, anti-PD-L1 or anti-CTLA-4 therapy, and roughly two fifths of the dose-escalation patients had been treated with checkpoint inhibitors. The dose-escalation cohort was approximately 83% male with a mean age of around 62 years, ranging from about 20 to 85. Intravenous ivuxolimab was administered to patients every 2 weeks at six dose levels: 0.01, 0.1, 0.3, 1.5, 3 and 10 mg/kg. The paper covers the monotherapy dose-escalation part of the phase I ivuxolimab trial, which included N of about 50 patients. The point of sequencing TCRbeta in the periphery was to test whether ivuxolimab changed TCR sequence diversity and drove clonal T-cell expansion. What the authors observed across the whole study: After ivuxolimab, CD8+ T cells had more expanded clones than CD4+ T cells on average. In the 0.1-3.0 mg/kg groups, partial responders were among the patients with the lowest normalized peripheral clonal expansion, particularly in CD8+ T cells. At doses of 0.1 to 3.0 mg/kg, clonal expansion of both CD4+ and CD8+ blood T cells was observed from baseline to week 6. Low levels of normalized T-cell clonal expansion were also seen in some patients who did not respond. Antigen specificity was not determined for the clonally expanded peripheral T cells.

To sequence the TCRbeta CDR3 region, genomic DNA was isolated from the sorted cells. TCRbeta CDR3 regions were sequenced using the immunoSEQ Assay. Sourced from immuneACCESS, this table was stored by TCRdb with only in-frame sequences that have V and J called. A share of the clones is absent; for the studies checked, an unresolved V gene accounts for under half, and the remainder has no known explanation. The sample has approximately 69,000 clones on record, more than 70% of them singletons. The ten largest clonotypes hold approximately 8.7% of the sample. The trial excluded patients who had a history of autoimmune disease or were on systemic immunosuppression. Peripheral blood for TCR sequencing was collected from all dose cohorts at baseline, on cycle 4 day 1, and on cycle 7 day 1. The samples were taken from a phase I, first-in-human, multicenter, open-label dose-escalation trial of ivuxolimab. Adults with locally advanced or metastatic head and neck squamous cell, hepatocellular, melanoma or renal cell carcinoma were enrolled in the trial. Before TCR sequencing, CD4+ T cells and CD8+ T cells from peripheral blood were sorted into separate populations.

V is cut by 4 bases and J by 5 bases, and the space between the germline ends is 16 bases. Reading the germline V gene gives CDR1 SGHRS and CDR2 YFSETQ. The CDR3 holds 15 amino acids from the cysteine to the phenylalanine. The sequence is cut down to CDR3 DNA, 45 bases in frame from base 1. Regarding this clone: There is no known antigen for this receptor. No clone much larger than this one lies a single base away; base qualities are absent.

Recombination joined TRBV5-1 with TRBJ2-1; there is no confident call for the D gene. Sample: CD4+ or CD8+ T cells sorted from blood, taken in a trial of the OX40 agonist ivuxolimab. This sequence originates from an adult with an advanced solid tumor such as melanoma, head and neck, liver or kidney cancer. The CDR3 reads as follows: CASSPTSRLDNEQFF. The nucleotides read TGCGCCAGCAGCCCCACCAGCCGATTGGACAATGAGCAGTTCTTC.